These 11 T cell receptor beta chains were all obtained from the same sample, sequenced in a study of cytomegalovirus exposure and HLA in healthy donors. PCR amplification relied on 60 Vbeta primers (plus 13 Jbeta primers). Libraries were prepared by immunoSEQ multiplex PCR; TCRdb keeps only in-frame clonotypes and omits some of them. The sample lists 90,000 or so clones; around 70% were seen once. Input material: PBMCs. These receptors all stem from a man aged 50 to 60 in good health and CMV-seronegative.

V gene TRBV7-3 combines with J gene TRBJ2-1, with 14 bases identical to TRBD2. V lost 5 bases and J lost 6; bases outside the gene matches: 3. Per germline, CDR1 SGHTA and CDR2 FQGTGA. The CDR3 runs 15 residues. The CDR3 DNA is TGTGCCAGCAGCCCCGGACTAGCGGGGGGCAATGAGCAGTTCTTC. This sequence encodes CASSPGLAGGNEQFF.

The chain uses TRBV13 and TRBJ2-7, with D possibly matching TRBD1 (5 bases). This CDR3 region has 15 residues. Per the germline V gene, CDR1 is PRHDT and CDR2 is FYEKMQ (reference sequence). V was pared by 4 bases and J by 5 bases, with 18 bases between. The CDR3 is CASSYLGQGPHEQYF. The CDR3 nucleotides are TGTGCCAGCAGCTACCTGGGCCAGGGTCCCCACGAGCAGTACTTC.

Remarks on this clone: The germline gene is not matched at one end of the junction; a read error may be the cause. Distinct nucleotide sequences in the sample also encode this CDR3. The rearrangement joins TRBV5-6 to TRBJ1-2, with 9 bases aligning to TRBD1. The CDR3 spans 15 residues. CDR1 is SGHDT and CDR2 is YYEEEE in the germline V gene. The chain's CDR3 is CASSLTGQGGYGYTF. CDR3 coding DNA: TGTGCCAGCAGCTTGACGGGACAGGGAGGCTATGGGTACACCTTC. Looking up the rest from reference TRBV5-6 and TRBJ1-2 gives the full variable domain: DAGVTQSPTHLIKTRGQQVTLRCSPKSGHDTVSWYQQALGQGPQFIFQYYEEEERQRGNFPDRFSGHQFPNYSSELNVNALLLGDSALYLCASSLTGQGGYGYTFGSGTRLTVV.

The V call is TRBV5-6, the J call TRBJ2-7; D is perhaps TRBD2 (5 bases). Germline V CDR1 and CDR2: SGHDT, YYEEEE. The V end lost 7 bases, the J end lost 6 bases, and 14 bases lay between the germline ends. This CDR3 has 12 amino acids. The CDR3 nucleotides read TGTGCCAGCGGACGAGGGCGTCTCGAGCAGTACGTC. As protein: CASGRGRLEQYV.

The J gene is TRBJ2-5, the V gene TRBV19, with D perhaps TRBD1 (6 bases). This CDR3 spans 16 amino acids. Per the germline V gene, CDR1 is LNHDA and CDR2 is SQIVND (reference sequence). Trimming removed 2 bases at V and 1 base at J, with 14 bases between. CDR3 nucleotide sequence: TGTGCCAGTAGTATATGGGGCCGGACAGCCCAAGAGACCCAGTACTTC. Translated: CASSIWGRTAQETQYF.

V and J are TRBV4-3 and TRBJ2-5; the D is unclear. Germline values: CDR1 LGHNA, CDR2 YSLEER. This CDR3 has 15 residues. Trimming removed 2 bases from V and 3 bases from J, with 13 bases in between. CDR3 sequence reads: CASSQLTAPKETQYF. CDR3 in DNA: TGCGCCAGCAGCCAATTAACAGCCCCTAAAGAGACCCAGTACTTC.

The rearrangement uses TRBV9 and TRBJ2-3, with TRBD2 matching over 13 bases. The V gene's germline CDR1 is SGDLS and CDR2 YYNGEE. V shed 0 bases and J 4 bases; nucleotides not matched to a gene: 2. The CDR3 is made up of 16 amino acids. CDR3 in amino acids: CASSVGGLAGADTQYF. In DNA, the CDR3 is TGTGCCAGCAGCGTAGGAGGACTAGCGGGAGCAGATACGCAGTATTTT.

The chain carries TRBV18 and TRBJ2-5; 7 bases are a match to TRBD1. CDR3 length equals 14 residues. Germline-derived CDR1 and CDR2 are KGHSH and LQKENI. Trimming at V came to 2 bases and at J to 5 bases, leaving 5 bases not matched to a gene. CDR3 in amino acids: CASSPGRGSETQYF. CDR3 nucleotides: TGTGCCAGCTCACCAGGCAGGGGGTCTGAGACCCAGTACTTC.

The gene calls are TRBV7-9 and TRBJ2-2, with 7 bases that match TRBD2. Germline CDR1 reads SEHNR; CDR2 reads FQNEAQ (reference sequence). The V segment lost 2 bases and the J segment 3 bases; nucleotides outside the gene matches: 6. The CDR3 length is 16 residues. The CDR3 is CASSLFRGVYTGELFF. In DNA, the CDR3 is TGTGCCAGCAGCTTATTTCGGGGGGTTTACACCGGGGAGCTGTTTTTT. Full variable domain (outside the CDR3, taken from reference TRBV7-9 and TRBJ2-2): DTGVSQNPRHKITKRGQNVTFRCDPISEHNRLYWYRQTLGQGPEFLTYFQNEAQLEKSRLLSDRFSAERPKGSFSTLEIQRTEQGDSAMYLCASSLFRGVYTGELFFGEGSRLTVL.

For the CDR3, the DNA is TGCGCCAGCAGCCGGGGACTAGCGGGAACCGGGGAGCTGTTTTTT. Its protein is CASSRGLAGTGELFF. The chain is built from TRBV5-1 and TRBJ2-2, with 13 bases lining up with TRBD2. The CDR3 sequence is 15 residues long. Germline V lookup: CDR1 SGHRS, CDR2 YFSETQ. Losses at the gene ends were 4 bases for V and 5 bases for J; bases not matched to a gene: 2.

The gene calls are TRBV5-8 and TRBJ2-7; D gene unclear. From germline, CDR1 is SGHTS and CDR2 YDEGEE. CDR3 length: 14 amino acids. Trimming cost V 0 bases and J 2 bases, with 9 bases left between them. The CDR3 nucleotides are TGTGCCAGCAGCTTGGTCTGGGCGACCTACGAGCAGTACTTC. It specifies CASSLVWATYEQYF.